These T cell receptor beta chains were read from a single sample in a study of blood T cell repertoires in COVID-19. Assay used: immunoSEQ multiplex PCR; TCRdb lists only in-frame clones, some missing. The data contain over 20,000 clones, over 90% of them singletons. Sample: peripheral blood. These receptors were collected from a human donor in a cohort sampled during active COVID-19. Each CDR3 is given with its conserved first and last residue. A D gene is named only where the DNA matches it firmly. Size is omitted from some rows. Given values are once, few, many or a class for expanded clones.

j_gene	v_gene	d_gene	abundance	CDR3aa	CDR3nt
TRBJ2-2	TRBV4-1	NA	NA	CASSPQVNTGELFF	TGCGCCAGCAGCCCACAGGTGAACACCGGGGAGCTGTTTTTT
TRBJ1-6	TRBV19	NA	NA	CASNWDLGYNSPLHF	TGTGCCAGTAATTGGGACTTGGGCTATAATTCACCCCTCCACTTT
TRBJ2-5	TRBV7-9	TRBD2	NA	CASSLATSGRAGETQYF	TGTGCCAGCAGCTTAGCTACTAGCGGGAGGGCCGGGGAGACCCAGTACTTC
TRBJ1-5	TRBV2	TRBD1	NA	CASSEGQGGQPQHF	TGTGCCAGCAGTGAAGGACAGGGCGGCCAGCCCCAGCATTTT
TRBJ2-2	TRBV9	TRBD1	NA	CASRATGTVNTGELFF	TGTGCCAGCAGGGCCACCGGGACAGTGAACACCGGGGAGCTGTTTTTT
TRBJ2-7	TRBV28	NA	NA	CASSTALSGYEQYF	TGTGCCAGCAGTACAGCCCTGAGCGGGTACGAGCAGTACTTC
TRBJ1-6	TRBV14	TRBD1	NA	CASSQVVRTGLHF	TGTGCCAGCAGCCAAGTCGTCCGGACAGGGCTCCACTTT
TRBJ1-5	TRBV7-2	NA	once	CASSLAESYSNQPQHF	TGTGCCAGCAGCTTAGCAGAGTCTTATAGCAATCAGCCCCAGCATTTT
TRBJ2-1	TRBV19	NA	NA	CASSSGGSYNEQFF	TGTGCCAGTAGTTCCGGGGGATCCTACAATGAGCAGTTCTTC
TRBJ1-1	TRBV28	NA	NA	CASTSPAGNMNTEAFF	TGTGCCAGCACTTCCCCTGCGGGGAACATGAACACTGAAGCTTTCTTT
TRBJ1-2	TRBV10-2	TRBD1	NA	CASSEQPDRGGYTF	TGCGCCAGCAGTGAGCAACCGGACAGGGGTGGCTACACCTTC
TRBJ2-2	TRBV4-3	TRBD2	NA	CASSQTRAGLGAGELFF	TGCGCCAGCAGCCAGACCCGCGCAGGACTAGGGGCCGGGGAGCTGTTTTTT
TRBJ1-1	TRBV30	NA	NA	CAWSQDPMNTEAFF	TGTGCCTGGAGCCAGGATCCCATGAACACTGAAGCCTTCTTT
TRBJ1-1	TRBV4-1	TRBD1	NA	CASSHDRANTEAFF	TGCGCCAGCAGCCACGACAGGGCGAACACTGAAGCTTTCTTT
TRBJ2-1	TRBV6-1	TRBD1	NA	CASSDDRVNEQFF	TGTGCCAGCAGTGACGACAGGGTTAATGAGCAGTTCTTC
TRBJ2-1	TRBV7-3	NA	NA	CASSLTTGNEQFF	TGTGCCAGCAGCTTAACTACAGGGAATGAGCAGTTCTTC
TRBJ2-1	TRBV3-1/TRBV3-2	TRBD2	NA	CASSQDRSSGRGGEQFF	TGTGCCAGCAGCCAAGATCGAAGTAGCGGGAGAGGGGGTGAGCAGTTCTTC
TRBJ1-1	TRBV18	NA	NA	CASSPHRDEAFF	TGTGCCAGCTCACCACACAGAGATGAAGCTTTCTTT
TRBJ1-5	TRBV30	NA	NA	CAWNDGTLAQPQHF	TGTGCCTGGAATGACGGGACTTTGGCTCAGCCCCAGCATTTT
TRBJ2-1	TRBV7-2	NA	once	CASSLASPLYNEQFF	TGTGCCAGCAGCTTAGCTAGTCCTCTGTACAATGAGCAGTTCTTC
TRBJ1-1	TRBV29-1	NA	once	CSVDRGGNTEAFF	TGCAGCGTTGACAGGGGTGGAAACACTGAAGCTTTCTTT
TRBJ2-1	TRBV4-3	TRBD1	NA	CASSQDRDSYNEQFF	TGCGCCAGCAGCCAAGACCGGGACAGTTACAATGAGCAGTTCTTC
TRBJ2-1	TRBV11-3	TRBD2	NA	CASSLVLAGSYNEQFF	TGTGCCAGCAGCTTAGTGCTAGCGGGGTCCTACAATGAGCAGTTCTTC
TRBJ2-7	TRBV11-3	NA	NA	CASSSMAGANYEQYF	TGTGCCAGCAGCTCAATGGCAGGGGCAAACTACGAGCAGTACTTC
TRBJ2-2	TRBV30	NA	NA	CAWTAGRTGELFF	TGTGCCTGGACGGCGGGACGGACCGGGGAGCTGTTTTTT
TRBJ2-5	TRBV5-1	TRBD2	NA	CASSLVPGGETQYF	TGCGCCAGCAGCTTGGTTCCGGGAGGGGAGACCCAGTACTTC
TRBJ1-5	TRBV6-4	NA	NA	CASSAGNNQPQHF	TGTGCCAGCAGCGCAGGGAACAATCAGCCCCAGCATTTT
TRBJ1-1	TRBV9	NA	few	CASSVTGMNTEAFF	TGTGCCAGCAGCGTAACAGGGATGAACACTGAAGCTTTCTTT
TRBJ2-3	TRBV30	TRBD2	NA	CAWSAGGSTDTQYF	TGTGCCTGGAGCGCGGGGGGAAGCACAGATACGCAGTATTTT
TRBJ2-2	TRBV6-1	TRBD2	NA	CASSERAGWATGELFF	TGTGCCAGCAGTGAGCGAGCGGGATGGGCCACCGGGGAGCTGTTTTTT
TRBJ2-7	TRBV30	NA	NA	CAWTGRAYEQYF	TGTGCCTGGACGGGCAGGGCGTACGAGCAGTACTTC
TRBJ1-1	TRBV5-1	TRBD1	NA	CASSLPGGSGTEAFF	TGCGCCAGCAGCTTGCCAGGGGGCTCGGGGACTGAAGCTTTCTTT
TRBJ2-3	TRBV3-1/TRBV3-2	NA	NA	CASSQELGTQYF	TGTGCCAGCAGCCAAGAACTAGGTACGCAGTATTTT
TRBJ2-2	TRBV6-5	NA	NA	CASNPQASNTGELFF	TGTGCCAGCAACCCTCAGGCCTCGAACACCGGGGAGCTGTTTTTT
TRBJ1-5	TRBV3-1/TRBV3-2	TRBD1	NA	CASSQGQGGGQPQHF	TGTGCCAGCAGCCAAGGACAGGGCGGCGGTCAGCCCCAGCATTTT
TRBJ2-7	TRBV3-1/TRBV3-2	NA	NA	CASSPPSSYEQYF	TGTGCCAGCAGCCCGCCTAGCAGCTACGAGCAGTACTTC
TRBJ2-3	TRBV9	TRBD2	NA	CASSPQRRTSGIDTQYF	TGTGCCAGCAGCCCACAACGAAGGACTAGTGGAATAGATACGCAGTATTTT
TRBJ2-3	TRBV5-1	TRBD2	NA	CASSWGGAGGPRTDTQYF	TGCGCCAGCAGCTGGGGAGGAGCGGGGGGTCCCCGCACAGATACGCAGTATTTT
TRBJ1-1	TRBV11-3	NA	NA	CASCSPSTGNTEAFF	TGTGCCAGCTGCTCACCTTCTACAGGGAACACTGAAGCTTTCTTT
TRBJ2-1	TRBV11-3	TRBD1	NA	CASSLVWTPGGEQFF	TGTGCCAGCAGCTTAGTGTGGACCCCAGGGGGTGAGCAGTTCTTC
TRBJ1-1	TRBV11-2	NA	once	CASSLSGVGTEAFF	TGTGCCAGCAGCTTATCCGGGGTGGGCACTGAAGCTTTCTTT